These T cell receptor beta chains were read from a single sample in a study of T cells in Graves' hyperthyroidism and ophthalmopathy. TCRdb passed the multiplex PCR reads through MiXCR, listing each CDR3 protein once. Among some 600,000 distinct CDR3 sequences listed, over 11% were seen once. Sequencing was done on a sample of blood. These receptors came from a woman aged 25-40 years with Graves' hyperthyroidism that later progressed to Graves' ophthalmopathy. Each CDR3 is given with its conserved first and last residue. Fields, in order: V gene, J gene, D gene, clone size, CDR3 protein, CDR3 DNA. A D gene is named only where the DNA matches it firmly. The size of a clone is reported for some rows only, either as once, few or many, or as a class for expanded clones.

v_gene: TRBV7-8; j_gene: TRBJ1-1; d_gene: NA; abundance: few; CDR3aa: CASSLASGYAEAFF; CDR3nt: TGTGCCAGCAGCTTAGCCTCAGGGTATGCTGAAGCTTTCTTT
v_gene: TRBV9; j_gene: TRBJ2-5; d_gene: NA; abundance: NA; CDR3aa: CASSLSGWGETQYF; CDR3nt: TGTGCCAGCAGCCTCTCGGGGTGGGGAGAGACCCAGTACTTC
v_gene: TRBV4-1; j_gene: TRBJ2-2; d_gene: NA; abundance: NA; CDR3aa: CASSQDLFPRPNTGELFF; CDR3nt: TGCGCCAGCAGCCAAGATTTGTTCCCCCGTCCGAACACCGGGGAGCTGTTTTTT
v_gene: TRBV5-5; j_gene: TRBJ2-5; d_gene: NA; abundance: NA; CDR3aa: CASSFSQVQTQYF; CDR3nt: TGTGCCAGCAGCTTTAGCCAGGTCCAGACCCAGTACTTC
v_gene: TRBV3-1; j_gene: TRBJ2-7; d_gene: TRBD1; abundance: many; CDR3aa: CASSTAGTGAYEQYF; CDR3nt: TGTGCCAGCAGCACGGCCGGGACAGGGGCCTACGAGCAGTACTTC
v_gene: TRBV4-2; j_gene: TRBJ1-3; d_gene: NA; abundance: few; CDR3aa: CASSRDSTGTGNTIYF; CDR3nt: TGTGCCAGCAGCCGCGATTCAACCGGTACTGGAAACACCATATATTTT
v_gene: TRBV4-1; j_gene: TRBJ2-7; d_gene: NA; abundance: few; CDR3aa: CASSQDPRYEQYF; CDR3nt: TGCGCCAGCAGCCAAGATCCCCGCTACGAGCAGTACTTC
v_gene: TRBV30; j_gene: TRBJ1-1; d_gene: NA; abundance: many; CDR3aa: CAWSTGTSEAFF; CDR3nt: TGTGCCTGGAGTACAGGGACATCTGAAGCTTTCTTT
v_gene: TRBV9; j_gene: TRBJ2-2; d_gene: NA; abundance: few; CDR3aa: CASSPPPETVAGELFF; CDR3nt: TGTGCCAGCAGCCCACCCCCGGAGACAGTCGCCGGGGAGCTGTTTTTT
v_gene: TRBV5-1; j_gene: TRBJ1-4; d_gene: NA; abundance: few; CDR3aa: CASSPAEGLATNEELFF; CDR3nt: TGCGCCAGCAGCCCGGCGGAAGGCCTCGCAACTAATGAAGAACTGTTTTTT
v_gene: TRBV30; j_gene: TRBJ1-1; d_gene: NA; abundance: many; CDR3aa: CAWTGSGNTEAFF; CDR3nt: TGTGCCTGGACCGGCAGCGGGAACACTGAAGCTTTCTTT
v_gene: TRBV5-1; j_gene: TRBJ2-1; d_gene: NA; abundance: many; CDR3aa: CASSPDRPNYNEQFF; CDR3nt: TGCGCCAGCAGCCCGGACAGACCAAACTACAATGAGCAGTTCTTC
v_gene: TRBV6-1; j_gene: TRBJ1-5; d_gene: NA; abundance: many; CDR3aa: CASSEADQPQHF; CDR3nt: TGTGCCAGCAGTGAGGCGGATCAGCCCCAGCATTTT
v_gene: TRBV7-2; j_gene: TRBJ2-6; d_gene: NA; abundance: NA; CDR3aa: CASSLVRVPGANVLTF; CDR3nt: TGTGCCAGCAGCTTAGTAAGGGTGCCCGGGGCCAACGTCCTGACTTTC
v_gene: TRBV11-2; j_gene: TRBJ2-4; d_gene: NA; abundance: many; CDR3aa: CASSLVDRKADIQYF; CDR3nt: TGTGCCAGCAGCCTAGTTGACAGGAAAGCGGACATTCAGTACTTC
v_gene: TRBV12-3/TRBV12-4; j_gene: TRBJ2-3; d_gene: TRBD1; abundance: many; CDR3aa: CASWDSVLDTDTQYF; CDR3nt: TGTGCCAGCTGGGACAGTGTGTTGGACACAGATACGCAGTATTTT
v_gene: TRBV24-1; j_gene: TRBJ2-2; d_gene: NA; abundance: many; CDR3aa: CATSDSSGPPAGELFF; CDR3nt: TGTGCCACCAGTGATTCATCGGGCCCCCCGGCGGGGGAGCTGTTTTTT
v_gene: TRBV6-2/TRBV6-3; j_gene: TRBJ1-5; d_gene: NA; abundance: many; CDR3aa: CASRTTGREPQHF; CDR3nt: TGTGCCAGCAGGACCACAGGGAGAGAGCCCCAGCATTTT
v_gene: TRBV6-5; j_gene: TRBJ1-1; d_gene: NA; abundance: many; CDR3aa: CASSYSWAPNTEAFF; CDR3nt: TGTGCCAGCAGTTACTCGTGGGCCCCGAACACTGAAGCTTTCTTT
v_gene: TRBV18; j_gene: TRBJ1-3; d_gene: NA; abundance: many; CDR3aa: CASYSTDSGDTIYF; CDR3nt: TGTGCCAGCTACTCGACAGACTCTGGAGACACCATATATTTT
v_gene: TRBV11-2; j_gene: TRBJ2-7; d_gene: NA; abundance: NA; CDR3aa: CASSVVPDSYEQYF; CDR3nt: TGTGCCAGCAGCGTAGTGCCAGACTCCTACGAGCAGTACTTC
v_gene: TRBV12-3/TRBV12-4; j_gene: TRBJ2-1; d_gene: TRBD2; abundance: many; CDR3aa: CASSIGSGTYNEQFF; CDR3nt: TGTGCCAGCAGTATAGGTAGCGGGACTTACAATGAGCAGTTCTTC
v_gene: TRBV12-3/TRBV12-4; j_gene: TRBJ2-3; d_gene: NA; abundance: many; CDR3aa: CASSFVGDTQYF; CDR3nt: TGTGCCAGCAGTTTCGTCGGAGATACGCAGTATTTT
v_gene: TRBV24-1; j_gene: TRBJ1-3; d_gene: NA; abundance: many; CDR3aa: CATSDRGRNTIYF; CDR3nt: TGTGCCACCAGTGATCGCGGGAGAAACACCATATATTTT
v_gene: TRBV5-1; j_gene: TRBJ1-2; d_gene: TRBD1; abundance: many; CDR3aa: CASSTTTGSYGYTF; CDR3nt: TGCGCCAGCAGCACCACGACAGGGTCCTATGGCTACACCTTC
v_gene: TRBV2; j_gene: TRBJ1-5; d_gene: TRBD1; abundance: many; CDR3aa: CASRDQGGHQPQHF; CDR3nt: TGTGCCAGCAGGGACCAGGGGGGGCATCAGCCCCAGCATTTT
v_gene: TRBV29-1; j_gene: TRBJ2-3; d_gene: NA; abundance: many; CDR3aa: CSVRYRGSPLLVADTQYF; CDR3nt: TGCAGCGTTCGGTATCGGGGGTCGCCCCTCTTGGTTGCAGATACGCAGTATTTT
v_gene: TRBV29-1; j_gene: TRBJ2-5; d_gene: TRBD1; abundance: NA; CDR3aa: CSVRGQGDRETQYF; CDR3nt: TGCAGCGTAAGAGGACAGGGGGATCGTGAGACCCAGTACTTC
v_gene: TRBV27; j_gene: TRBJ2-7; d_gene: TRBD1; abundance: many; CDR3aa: CASSSPGQGKYEQYF; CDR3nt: TGTGCCAGCAGTTCGCCGGGACAGGGTAAATACGAGCAGTACTTC
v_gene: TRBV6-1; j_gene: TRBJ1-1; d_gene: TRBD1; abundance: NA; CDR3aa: CASSSRDRVNTEAFF; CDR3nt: TGTGCCAGCAGTTCCCGGGACAGGGTGAACACTGAAGCTTTCTTT
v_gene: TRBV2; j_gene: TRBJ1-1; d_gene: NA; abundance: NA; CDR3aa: CASSQHGGEAFF; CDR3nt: TGTGCCAGCAGCCAGCACGGCGGGGAAGCTTTCTTT